This entry is about one T cell receptor (beta chain). There is no known antigen for this receptor. Base qualities are not provided; no much larger clone lies one nucleotide away. The immunoSEQ Assay was used to sequence TCRbeta CDR3 regions. After extraction, genomic DNA underwent amplification by bias-controlled multiplex PCR, followed by high-throughput sequencing. From the authors' description of their analysis: To quantify the absolute abundance of every unique TCRbeta CDR3 region, sequences were collapsed and filtered. T cell fraction was estimated by normalization of TCRbeta template counts to usable DNA, with usable DNA being measured through amplification of reference genes present in all nucleated cells. Repertoire TCRs were annotated as SARS-CoV-2-specific when V gene, CDR3 amino acid sequence and J gene were exactly matched to a known reactive TCR set. The reference SARS-CoV-2 TCR set was obtained from MIRA and was filtered for enrichment in COVID-19-positive ImmuneCODE repertoires, whereby public or cross-reactive TCRs were removed. Using the MIRA antigens, annotated TCRs were further analysed by specific ORF or by position within an ORF. Depth was the summed frequency of annotated unique rearrangements, while breadth was defined as annotated unique rearrangements over total unique productive rearrangements. TCR breadth was compared between groups using two-sided Wilcoxon rank-sum tests. This immuneACCESS table, as held by TCRdb, lists in-frame sequences with V and J called but not all clones. Of the missing ones, under half trace to an unresolved V gene in checked studies; the others have no known cause. The V and J calls and clone size are taken from that table; D and trimming were inferred from the DNA. The sample contains roughly 420,000 clones, 89% of them found a single time. Approximately 2.5% of the sample goes to the ten largest clones.

At the junction V is shortened by 8 bases and J by 4 bases, with 6 bases in between. The CDR3 runs 12 residues from the cysteine to the phenylalanine. Only the CDR3 portion is preserved as DNA: 36 bases, with reading frame beginning at the first base. As encoded in the germline V gene (reference sequence), CDR1 is LNHDA while CDR2 is SQIVND. This entry belongs to a study of Ad26.COV2.S vaccination and SARS-CoV-2 variants (dated by TCRdb to the early 2020s). Background for the entire study: Vaccine-arm donors came from COV1001, a multicentre, randomized, double-blind, placebo-controlled phase I-IIa trial of Ad26.COV2.S in healthy adults. A total of roughly 32 samples were included in the TCR-sequenced set, comprising some 20 Ad26.COV2.S vaccine recipients, 5 placebo recipients and 8 SARS-CoV-2 convalescent individuals. Sequencing of the TCRbeta repertoire served to evaluate the specificity and breadth of SARS-CoV-2-reactive T cell receptors following Ad26.COV2.S vaccination. Investigators remained blinded to trial group allocation during experiments and outcome assessment. Ad26.COV2.S was administered intramuscularly at a dose of 5x10^10 or 1x10^11 viral particles, either as one shot or as two shots given 56 days apart. Trial participants were randomized into five groups of five: low-dose or high-dose Ad26.COV2.S given once or twice, or placebo on both occasions.

Explained via the paper, the treatment or condition label denotes: around 19 received Ad26.COV2.S at low or high dose, single or two shots; five or six received placebo; per-sample allocation not given. Repertoires of vaccine and placebo recipients were sequenced from samples collected on day 63 after the first injection. Between 29 July and 7 August 2020, Cohort 1b enrolled around 24 adults aged 18-55 years at one site in Boston, USA. As a vaccine, Ad26.COV2.S was a replication-incompetent adenovirus type 26 vector that expressed a prefusion-stabilized SARS-CoV-2 spike protein derived from the original Wuhan strain. Broad study findings and their caveats: The study lacked the statistical power to compare responses across vaccine doses or regimens. It was noted by the authors that total T cell responses may have been underestimated by the TCR breadth and depth analyses. Ad26.COV2.S recipients had higher spike-specific TCR breadth than placebo recipients (P = 0.0014). After vaccination, substantial breadth of spike-specific CD8+ and CD4+ T cell responses was reported. Comparable non-spike TCR breadth was observed between vaccine and placebo recipients, consistent with only spike being contained in the vaccine.

The specimen comprised peripheral blood, sampled in a trial of Ad26.COV2.S vaccine versus placebo. The sequence derives from a person aged 18-60 years who received the Ad26.COV2.S COVID-19 vaccine or a placebo. The rearrangement combines TRBV19 with TRBJ2-6; the D gene is unclear. The sequenced DNA: TGTGCCAGTGCTGTCGGGGCCAACGTCCTGACTTTC. Its amino acids are CASAVGANVLTF.